This is a list of T cell receptor beta chains from one sample in a study of CD8 T cells in Susac syndrome. Each CDR3 protein is one row after TCRdb ran MiXCR on the immunoSEQ multiplex PCR reads. The repertoire holds around 280,000 distinct CDR3 sequences, with 92% as singletons. The sequenced material came from CD4+ T cells from PBMCs. The receptors shown here come from a human donor with multiple sclerosis. CDR3s include the opening cysteine and the closing phenylalanine or tryptophan. A D gene is named only where the DNA matches it firmly. The size of a clone is reported for some rows only, either as once, few or many, or as a class for expanded clones.

abundance	v_gene	d_gene	j_gene	CDR3nt	CDR3aa
.	TRBV19	.	TRBJ2-5	TGTGCCAGTAGTATTCGCCAGGGAGTCCAAGAGACCCAGTACTTC	CASSIRQGVQETQYF
.	TRBV4-3	.	TRBJ1-1	TGCGCCAGCAGCCAAGACTCTTTTAGGAGGGGGAGACGCACTGAAGCTTTCTTT	CASSQDSFRRGRRTEAFF
.	TRBV29-1	.	TRBJ2-3	TGCAGCGTTGCCCCCCAGGCTTCACTCGTCGCAGATACGCAGTATTTT	CSVAPQASLVADTQYF
.	TRBV6-2/TRBV6-3	TRBD1	TRBJ2-3	TGTGCCAGCAGTTACTCGACAGGGGGGGCAGATACGCAGTATTTT	CASSYSTGGADTQYF
.	TRBV7-9	.	TRBJ1-1	TGTGCCAGCAGCTTAGCGCTCAGGACTGAAGCTTTCTTT	CASSLALRTEAFF
.	TRBV29-1	.	TRBJ2-7	TGCAGCGTTGTCGACTTTGGCTCCTACGAGCAGTACTTC	CSVVDFGSYEQYF
.	TRBV5-1	TRBD2	TRBJ2-1	TGCGCCAGCTCACGGGGGGATGGATACAATGAGCAGTTCTTC	CASSRGDGYNEQFF
.	TRBV30	.	TRBJ1-1	TGTGCCTGGGGCCTCAAGGGGAACACTGAAGCTTTCTTT	CAWGLKGNTEAFF
once	TRBV20-1	.	TRBJ2-7	TGCAGTGCTAGATTCGAGGACTTCCCCCCCTACGAGCAGTACTTC	CSARFEDFPPYEQYF
once	TRBV6-2/TRBV6-3	.	TRBJ2-2	TGTGCCAGCAGTTACTCGCCGGGGCGGGTCGGGGAGCTGTTTTTT	CASSYSPGRVGELFF
.	TRBV24-1	TRBD2	TRBJ2-1	TGTGCCACCAGTGCTCCTGTTGGGGGGGGCTCCTACAATGAGCAGTTCTTC	CATSAPVGGGSYNEQFF
.	TRBV6-2/TRBV6-3	.	TRBJ1-2	TGTGCCAGCAGTGCCTCGACAGACTATGGCTACACCTTC	CASSASTDYGYTF
.	TRBV6-5	.	TRBJ1-4	TGTGCCACCGCTACCCAACGGCTAACTAATGAAAAACTGTTTTTT	CATATQRLTNEKLFF
.	TRBV29-1	TRBD1	TRBJ1-5	TGCAGCGTGGGGACAGGGGGAGAAGGCAATCAGCCCCAGCATTTT	CSVGTGGEGNQPQHF
.	TRBV7-8	.	TRBJ1-1	TGTGCCAGCAGCCCGTATTTGGGGGCTTTCTTT	CASSPYLGAFF
.	TRBV29-1	.	TRBJ1-5	TGCAGCGCTAGGACATCGAGCAATCAGCCCCAGCATTTT	CSARTSSNQPQHF
.	TRBV6-4	TRBD2	TRBJ2-3	TGTGCCAGCAGCGCAGCGGGGGGAGTGAGGACAGATACGCAGTATTTT	CASSAAGGVRTDTQYF
.	TRBV27	.	TRBJ2-1	TGTGCCAGCAGGGGGGCCCAGTCCTACAATGAGCAGTTCTTC	CASRGAQSYNEQFF
.	TRBV4-1	.	TRBJ2-2	TGCGCCAGCCGGAGGGTAGGGGGCGGGGAGCTGTTTTTT	CASRRVGGGELFF
.	TRBV5-1	TRBD1	TRBJ2-7	TGCGCCAGCCGCCCAGGGACAGGGCGTTTAGAGCAGTACTTC	CASRPGTGRLEQYF
.	TRBV6-5	.	TRBJ2-2	TGTGCCAGCAGGCGAGCCGGGCTCTTAACCGGGGAGCTGTTTTTT	CASRRAGLLTGELFF
.	TRBV20-1	TRBD2	TRBJ2-3	TGCAGTGCTTTTCTCGCGGGAGGCACAGATACGCAGTATTTT	CSAFLAGGTDTQYF
once	TRBV7-9	TRBD2	TRBJ2-3	TGTGCCAGCAGCTTCGGTCTAGCGGCAAGCACAGATACGCAGTATTTT	CASSFGLAASTDTQYF
.	TRBV29-1	TRBD1	TRBJ1-1	TGCAGCGTCCGTAAGAAGGACAGGGGGGAGGTAGAAGCTTTCTTT	CSVRKKDRGEVEAFF
.	TRBV7-2	.	TRBJ2-2	TGTGCCAGCAGCCCACGTTGGGGAACCGGGGAGCTGTTTTTT	CASSPRWGTGELFF
.	TRBV20-1	.	TRBJ1-5	TGCAGTGCTCATATGGGGTCCAATCAGCCCCAGCATTTT	CSAHMGSNQPQHF
.	TRBV3-1	TRBD2	TRBJ2-5	TGTGCCAGCAGCCCCGCCGGACTAGCGTCCCAAGAGACCCAGTACTTC	CASSPAGLASQETQYF
once	TRBV4-1	.	TRBJ1-1	TGCGCCAGCAGCCAAGTTCCCCGGACATTCTACACTGAAGCTTTCTTT	CASSQVPRTFYTEAFF
few	TRBV20-1	TRBD1	TRBJ1-5	TGCAGTGCTGGACAGGGGAGCAATCAGCCCCAGCATTTT	CSAGQGSNQPQHF
.	TRBV5-1	.	TRBJ2-6	TGCGCCAGCAGCTCAACAGGGCCTGGGGCCAACGTCCTGACTTTC	CASSSTGPGANVLTF
.	TRBV6-1	.	TRBJ2-5	TGTGCCAGCAGTGTTGATTGGTCCGGGGTTACCCAGTACTTC	CASSVDWSGVTQYF
.	TRBV12-5	.	TRBJ2-3	TGTGCTAGTGGTCAAGGAGGAGGATACACAGATACGCAGTATTTT	CASGQGGGYTDTQYF
.	TRBV5-1	TRBD1	TRBJ1-2	TGCGCCAGCAGCTGGGGTCGACAGGGCAGTAGAGGCTACACCTTC	CASSWGRQGSRGYTF
.	TRBV27	TRBD1	TRBJ2-5	TGTGCCACTAGACTCGGGACAGCTGGCACCCAGTACTTC	CATRLGTAGTQYF
once	TRBV24-1	TRBD2	TRBJ2-3	TGTGCCACCAGTGATAGGGTCGCGGGGGATATTACAGATACGCAGTATTTT	CATSDRVAGDITDTQYF
.	TRBV24-1	.	TRBJ2-5	TGTGCCACCAGTGCCGAGGGTCTCTACTCCGAGACCCAGTACTTC	CATSAEGLYSETQYF
once	TRBV18	.	TRBJ1-2	TGTGCCAGCTCACCTTCTCCCAGGGACGGCTACACCTTC	CASSPSPRDGYTF
.	TRBV2	.	TRBJ2-7	TGTGCCAGCAAGGGGATCCCCTACGAGCAGTACTTC	CASKGIPYEQYF
.	TRBV29-1	.	TRBJ2-1	TGCAGCGTAGGCCGTGGAGTCGGAGCTGAGCAGTTCTTC	CSVGRGVGAEQFF
.	TRBV7-8	.	TRBJ1-3	TGTGCCAGCAGCAAATGGGGGGCTGACGCTGGAAACACCATATATTTT	CASSKWGADAGNTIYF
.	TRBV7-2	TRBD1	TRBJ2-3	TGTGCCAGCAGCCCTAGCCTGTCCGGGACAGGATACACAGATACGCAGTATTTT	CASSPSLSGTGYTDTQYF
.	TRBV29-1	TRBD1	TRBJ1-2	TGCAGCGTTGAGCTTAAGGACAGGGGGCGAAGGGGCTACACCTTC	CSVELKDRGRRGYTF
once	TRBV27	TRBD2	TRBJ2-1	TGTGCCAGCAGAGGGGGAGGGAGCGGGAGGCGAGGCGAGCAGTTCTTC	CASRGGGSGRRGEQFF
.	TRBV15	TRBD1	TRBJ2-5	TGTGCCACCAGCTTAACCTCCAGGGGGGAGACCCAGTACTTC	CATSLTSRGETQYF
.	TRBV2	.	TRBJ1-1	TGTGCCAGCAGTGTAGGCCAAAACACTGAAGCTTTCTTT	CASSVGQNTEAFF
.	TRBV4-3	TRBD1	TRBJ2-5	TGCGCCAGCAGCCAAGTGGGACAGAGGGGCGAGACCCAGTACTTC	CASSQVGQRGETQYF
.	TRBV18	.	TRBJ2-7	TGTGCCAGCTCACCCCCCCGAGGGGGGGTCTCCTACGAGCAGTACTTC	CASSPPRGGVSYEQYF